These T cell receptor beta chains were read from a single sample in a study of CD8+CD57+ T cells in acquired aplastic anemia. TCRdb recomputed calls from the reads with MiXCR, one row per CDR3 protein. The sample shows 170,000 or so distinct CDR3 sequences, more than 40% of them seen only once. Input material: sorted CD4+, CD8+, or CD8+CD57+ T cells (not recorded which) from PBMCs. The receptor set was obtained from a human donor with aplastic anemia. The CDR3 runs from the conserved cysteine through the conserved F or W.

TRBV2 CATSDIGQGGYGYTF
TRBV9 CASSVSSNYGYTF
TRBV20-1 CSATRTGRSYEQYF
TRBV12-3/TRBV12-4 CASSTLAGGYNEQFF
TRBV9 CASSGAGGRDEQYF
TRBV5-1 CASSLGLENEQYF
TRBV7-9 CASSSGADEQYF
TRBV20-1 CSARHSASYEQYF
TRBV7-2 CASKPQGARTEAFF
TRBV7-3 CASSLTGGAETQYF
TRBV11-1 CASSPGQGAERYGYTF
TRBV9 CASSPGGAGGPKTQYF
TRBV12-3/TRBV12-4 CASQGTNTGELFF
TRBV7-6 CASSLDRPQVSGNTIYF